This is a list of T cell receptor beta chains from one sample in a study of TIL therapy for anti-PD-1-resistant metastatic lung cancer. Measured with immunoSEQ multiplex PCR; TCRdb has only the in-frame clones, and not every one. The table shows around 100,000 clones, with 65% occurring only once. Here the sequenced sample was tumor tissue, taken at baseline. Receptors were obtained from a person between 25 and 80 years old with non-small cell lung cancer. The CDR3 runs from the conserved cysteine through the conserved F or W. The order of the fields is CDR3 protein, CDR3 DNA, clone size, V gene, D gene, J gene. The D gene is left open where the match is weak. The listing skips clone size in some rows; elsewhere it reads once, few, many or a size class.

CDR3aa: CASSLVRGRSPLHF; CDR3nt: TGTGCCAGCAGCTTAGTGCGGGGGCGTTCACCCCTCCACTTT; abundance: few; v_gene: TRBV7-9; d_gene: .; j_gene: TRBJ1-6
CDR3aa: CASSSRLAGAYNEQFF; CDR3nt: TGTGCCAGCAGTTCCCGACTAGCGGGGGCCTACAATGAGCAGTTCTTC; abundance: .; v_gene: TRBV6-5; d_gene: TRBD2; j_gene: TRBJ2-1
CDR3aa: CASSLGGQGTEGYTF; CDR3nt: TGTGCCAGCAGCTTAGGGGGACAGGGAACGGAGGGCTACACCTTC; abundance: .; v_gene: TRBV7-2; d_gene: TRBD1; j_gene: TRBJ1-2
CDR3aa: CASSPVVSNEQFF; CDR3nt: TGTGCCAGCAGCCCCGTAGTGAGCAATGAGCAGTTCTTC; abundance: few; v_gene: TRBV7-3; d_gene: .; j_gene: TRBJ2-1
CDR3aa: CASSFPERESTDTQYF; CDR3nt: TGTGCCAGCAGCTTCCCCGAGCGGGAAAGCACAGATACGCAGTATTTT; abundance: .; v_gene: TRBV7-2; d_gene: TRBD2; j_gene: TRBJ2-3
CDR3aa: CASSLRAARYNEQFF; CDR3nt: TGTGCCAGCAGCTTAAGAGCGGCAAGGTACAATGAGCAGTTCTTC; abundance: .; v_gene: TRBV11-2; d_gene: .; j_gene: TRBJ2-1
CDR3aa: CAIRQDSGNTIYF; CDR3nt: TGTGCCATCAGACAGGACTCTGGAAACACCATATATTTT; abundance: once; v_gene: TRBV30; d_gene: .; j_gene: TRBJ1-3
CDR3aa: CASSPPETEKLFF; CDR3nt: TGTGCCAGTAGTCCCCCGGAAACTGAAAAACTGTTTTTT; abundance: .; v_gene: TRBV19; d_gene: .; j_gene: TRBJ1-4
CDR3aa: CASSPRVDNTGELFF; CDR3nt: TGTGCCAGCTCACCACGGGTAGACAACACCGGGGAGCTGTTTTTT; abundance: .; v_gene: TRBV18; d_gene: .; j_gene: TRBJ2-2
CDR3aa: CASTPSPPASGAGELFF; CDR3nt: TGTGCCAGCACCCCTTCCCCCCCGGCTAGCGGGGCCGGGGAGCTGTTTTTT; abundance: once; v_gene: TRBV25-1; d_gene: TRBD2; j_gene: TRBJ2-2
CDR3aa: CASSYSRGFGYEQYF; CDR3nt: TGTGCCAGCAGTTACTCGAGGGGATTCGGCTACGAGCAGTACTTC; abundance: .; v_gene: TRBV6-5; d_gene: .; j_gene: TRBJ2-7
CDR3aa: CASSLSSSSYEQYF; CDR3nt: TGTGCCAGCAGCTTAAGCTCAAGCTCCTACGAGCAGTACTTC; abundance: .; v_gene: TRBV7-6; d_gene: .; j_gene: TRBJ2-7
CDR3aa: CASSLALSSYGYTF; CDR3nt: TGTGCCAGCAGCTTAGCGCTCTCCAGCTATGGCTACACCTTC; abundance: .; v_gene: TRBV7-9; d_gene: .; j_gene: TRBJ1-2
CDR3aa: CAWSPGGGEQYF; CDR3nt: TGTGCCTGGAGTCCGGGGGGAGGCGAGCAGTACTTC; abundance: few; v_gene: TRBV30; d_gene: TRBD2; j_gene: TRBJ2-7
CDR3aa: CASSLDPVGRFLNEQFF; CDR3nt: TGTGCCAGCAGCTTAGACCCAGTGGGGAGGTTCCTCAATGAGCAGTTCTTC; abundance: .; v_gene: TRBV7-2; d_gene: .; j_gene: TRBJ2-1
CDR3aa: CASSLERLVTGELFF; CDR3nt: TGCGCCAGCAGCTTGGAGCGGTTGGTAACCGGGGAGCTGTTTTTT; abundance: .; v_gene: TRBV5-1; d_gene: .; j_gene: TRBJ2-2
CDR3aa: CASSYAGMPNQPQHF; CDR3nt: TGTGCCAGCAGTTATGCAGGTATGCCCAATCAGCCCCAGCATTTT; abundance: .; v_gene: TRBV6-2/TRBV6-3; d_gene: .; j_gene: TRBJ1-5
CDR3aa: CASSKELVGRARNEQFF; CDR3nt: TGTGCCAGCAGCAAAGAACTGGTCGGGAGGGCCCGGAATGAGCAGTTCTTC; abundance: .; v_gene: TRBV21-1; d_gene: .; j_gene: TRBJ2-1
CDR3aa: CASSVDATFSYEQYF; CDR3nt: TGTGCCAGCAGCGTAGACGCGACTTTCTCCTACGAGCAGTACTTC; abundance: .; v_gene: TRBV9; d_gene: .; j_gene: TRBJ2-7
CDR3aa: CASSIGLARSTDTQYF; CDR3nt: TGTGCCAGCAGCATCGGACTAGCGCGCAGCACAGATACGCAGTATTTT; abundance: few; v_gene: TRBV14; d_gene: TRBD2; j_gene: TRBJ2-3
CDR3aa: CASSPGVGGYEQYF; CDR3nt: TGTGCCAGCAGCCCGGGGGTCGGGGGGTACGAGCAGTACTTC; abundance: .; v_gene: TRBV5-4; d_gene: TRBD2; j_gene: TRBJ2-7
CDR3aa: CASSQAAWEGGHTQYF; CDR3nt: TGTGCCAGCAGCCAAGCGGCGTGGGAGGGCGGACATACGCAGTATTTT; abundance: .; v_gene: TRBV3-1/TRBV3-2; d_gene: TRBD2; j_gene: TRBJ2-3
CDR3aa: CASSYGDRYTEAFF; CDR3nt: TGTGCCAGCAGTTACGGCGACAGGTACACTGAAGCTTTCTTT; abundance: .; v_gene: TRBV6-5; d_gene: .; j_gene: TRBJ1-1
CDR3aa: CSVGSGGVQETQYF; CDR3nt: TGCAGCGTTGGGAGCGGGGGGGTTCAAGAGACCCAGTACTTC; abundance: .; v_gene: TRBV29-1; d_gene: TRBD2; j_gene: TRBJ2-5
CDR3aa: CASSIGGISGNTIYF; CDR3nt: TGTGCCAGTAGTATTGGAGGGATCTCTGGAAACACCATATATTTT; abundance: few; v_gene: TRBV19; d_gene: .; j_gene: TRBJ1-3
CDR3aa: CASSSRTSGSVTGELFF; CDR3nt: TGTGCCAGCAGCTCACGTACTAGCGGGAGCGTCACCGGGGAGCTGTTTTTT; abundance: .; v_gene: TRBV7-8; d_gene: TRBD2; j_gene: TRBJ2-2
CDR3aa: CASSAFPNRVRAYEQYF; CDR3nt: TGTGCCAGCAGCGCCTTTCCGAATAGGGTACGGGCCTACGAGCAGTACTTC; abundance: .; v_gene: TRBV6-2/TRBV6-3; d_gene: .; j_gene: TRBJ2-7
CDR3aa: CASSLEGYGRNTQYF; CDR3nt: TGTGCCAGCAGCTTAGAAGGGTATGGCAGAAATACGCAGTATTTT; abundance: .; v_gene: TRBV11-2; d_gene: .; j_gene: TRBJ2-3
CDR3aa: CAISEFSTGPEQFF; CDR3nt: TGTGCCATCAGTGAGTTTTCTACAGGGCCTGAGCAGTTCTTC; abundance: .; v_gene: TRBV10-3; d_gene: .; j_gene: TRBJ2-1
CDR3aa: CASSLPLDRKHRGAVF; CDR3nt: TGTGCCAGCAGCTTACCCCTTGACAGGAAGCACCGGGGAGCTGTTTTT; abundance: .; v_gene: TRBV7-2; d_gene: .; j_gene: TRBJ2-2
CDR3aa: CASSIRRLAGRTDTQYF; CDR3nt: TGTGCCAGTAGTATCAGGCGACTAGCGGGCCGCACAGATACGCAGTATTTT; abundance: .; v_gene: TRBV19; d_gene: TRBD2; j_gene: TRBJ2-3
CDR3aa: CASSRQGANTGELFF; CDR3nt: TGTGCCAGCAGCCGACAGGGGGCGAACACCGGGGAGCTGTTTTTT; abundance: .; v_gene: TRBV7-3; d_gene: TRBD1; j_gene: TRBJ2-2
CDR3aa: CASSYRGSRSYNEQFF; CDR3nt: TGTGCCAGCAGTTACCGCGGGAGCAGATCCTACAATGAGCAGTTCTTC; abundance: once; v_gene: TRBV6-6; d_gene: TRBD2; j_gene: TRBJ2-1
CDR3aa: CSASRDQQETQYF; CDR3nt: TGCAGTGCTAGTAGGGACCAACAAGAGACCCAGTACTTC; abundance: few; v_gene: TRBV20-1; d_gene: .; j_gene: TRBJ2-5
CDR3aa: CASSYSGQGGQPQHF; CDR3nt: TGTGCCAGCAGTTACTCGGGACAGGGAGGACAGCCCCAGCATTTT; abundance: .; v_gene: TRBV6-2/TRBV6-3; d_gene: TRBD1; j_gene: TRBJ1-5
CDR3aa: CASSQEGDSSYEQYF; CDR3nt: TGTGCCAGCAGCCAAGAAGGGGACAGCTCCTACGAGCAGTACTTC; abundance: .; v_gene: TRBV4-2; d_gene: TRBD1; j_gene: TRBJ2-7
CDR3aa: CASSHSGGQETQYF; CDR3nt: TGTGCCAGCAGCCACAGCGGGGGGCAAGAGACCCAGTACTTC; abundance: once; v_gene: TRBV3-1/TRBV3-2; d_gene: TRBD2; j_gene: TRBJ2-5
CDR3aa: CATSRRGTNTEAFF; CDR3nt: TGTGCCACCAGCCGACGGGGGACGAACACTGAAGCTTTCTTT; abundance: few; v_gene: TRBV15; d_gene: .; j_gene: TRBJ1-1
CDR3aa: CASSQTNTGELFF; CDR3nt: TGTGCCAGCAGTCAAACGAACACCGGGGAGCTGTTTTTT; abundance: .; v_gene: TRBV12-3/TRBV12-4; d_gene: .; j_gene: TRBJ2-2
CDR3aa: CASSRDRSQETQYF; CDR3nt: TGTGCCAGCAGCCGGGACAGATCCCAAGAGACCCAGTACTTC; abundance: once; v_gene: TRBV3-1/TRBV3-2; d_gene: TRBD1; j_gene: TRBJ2-5
CDR3aa: CASSPSGRTQETQYF; CDR3nt: TGTGCCAGCAGCCCTAGCGGGAGGACCCAAGAGACCCAGTACTTC; abundance: .; v_gene: TRBV7-3; d_gene: TRBD2; j_gene: TRBJ2-5
CDR3aa: CASIGLPYEQYF; CDR3nt: TGTGCCAGCATCGGGCTTCCCTACGAGCAGTACTTC; abundance: .; v_gene: TRBV2; d_gene: .; j_gene: TRBJ2-7
CDR3aa: CASSSGTGRETQYF; CDR3nt: TGCGCCAGCAGCTCCGGGACAGGGCGGGAGACCCAGTACTTC; abundance: .; v_gene: TRBV5-1; d_gene: TRBD1; j_gene: TRBJ2-5
CDR3aa: CASSAGGREGTLHF; CDR3nt: TGTGCCAGCAGCGCGGGTGGACGCGAGGGCACCCTCCACTTT; abundance: few; v_gene: TRBV7-2; d_gene: .; j_gene: TRBJ1-6
CDR3aa: CASSGGSGSYEQYF; CDR3nt: TGCGCCAGCAGCGGGGGGTCAGGGAGCTACGAGCAGTACTTC; abundance: .; v_gene: TRBV5-1; d_gene: .; j_gene: TRBJ2-7